The next 5 T cell receptor beta chains were all read from a single sample in a study of shared clonotypes between healthy human individuals. The repertoire was sequenced with immunoSEQ multiplex PCR; TCRdb's copy has only in-frame clones and lacks some. The data contain roughly 650,000 clones, roughly 95% of them seen just once; the ten biggest clones take up roughly 0.1%. Terminally differentiated effector memory CD45RA+ cells were left out of the naive CD8 fraction, which was CD45RO-negative and positively selected for CCR7. Sequences were obtained from naive CD8+ T cells sorted from blood. Receptor source: a woman aged 25-40 years in good health.

The J gene is TRBJ1-2, the V gene TRBV13; 7 nucleotides agree with TRBD1. From germline, CDR1 is PRHDT and CDR2 FYEKMQ (reference sequence). With 0 bases clipped from V and 6 bases from J, the junction kept 1 base outside the gene matches. CDR3 length equals 13 residues. As DNA, the CDR3 is TGTGCCAGCAGCTTAGGGACAGGGCATGGCTACACCTTC. It translates to CASSLGTGHGYTF.

This chain connects TRBV9 to TRBJ2-2; TRBD1 matches 8 bases. Losses at the gene ends were 3 bases for V and 1 base for J; bases not matched to a gene: 8. This CDR3 region has 17 residues. Germline CDR1 reads SGDLS; CDR2 reads YYNGEE. CDR3 nucleotides: TGTGCCAGCAGCGGAGTGACAGGGGCAGGGAACACCGGGGAGCTGTTTTTT. Translating gives CASSGVTGAGNTGELFF.

The rearrangement joins TRBV30 to TRBJ2-7; a possible D gene is TRBD2 (5 bases). Between the trimmed V and J ends, which lost 4 bases and 2 bases, there was a span of 15 bases. This CDR3 is built from 14 residues. Germline V gene lookup returns CDR1 GTSNPN and CDR2 SVGIG (reference sequence). Written as DNA, the CDR3 is TGTGCCTGGACCGGGTCGGGATTTCCCTACGAGCAGTACTTC. This sequence encodes CAWTGSGFPYEQYF.

The chain has TRBV30 and TRBJ1-4; no firm D call. V lost 4 bases and J lost 8, with 14 bases in between. The CDR3 is 13 amino acids. Germline CDR1 reads GTSNPN; CDR2 reads SVGIG (reference sequence). The DNA of the CDR3 is TGTGCCTGGACAGTCAACCTGGACGAAAAACTGTTTTTT. This codes for CAWTVNLDEKLFF.

J is TRBJ2-1 and V is TRBV7-9; a possible D gene is TRBD1 (6 bases). Per germline, CDR1 SEHNR and CDR2 FQNEAQ (reference sequence). The CDR3 is 14 residues long. Trimming cost V 1 base and J 2 bases, with 6 bases left between them. CDR3 residues: CASSLGTAYNEQFF. DNA of the CDR3: TGTGCCAGCAGCTTAGGGACAGCCTACAATGAGCAGTTCTTC.